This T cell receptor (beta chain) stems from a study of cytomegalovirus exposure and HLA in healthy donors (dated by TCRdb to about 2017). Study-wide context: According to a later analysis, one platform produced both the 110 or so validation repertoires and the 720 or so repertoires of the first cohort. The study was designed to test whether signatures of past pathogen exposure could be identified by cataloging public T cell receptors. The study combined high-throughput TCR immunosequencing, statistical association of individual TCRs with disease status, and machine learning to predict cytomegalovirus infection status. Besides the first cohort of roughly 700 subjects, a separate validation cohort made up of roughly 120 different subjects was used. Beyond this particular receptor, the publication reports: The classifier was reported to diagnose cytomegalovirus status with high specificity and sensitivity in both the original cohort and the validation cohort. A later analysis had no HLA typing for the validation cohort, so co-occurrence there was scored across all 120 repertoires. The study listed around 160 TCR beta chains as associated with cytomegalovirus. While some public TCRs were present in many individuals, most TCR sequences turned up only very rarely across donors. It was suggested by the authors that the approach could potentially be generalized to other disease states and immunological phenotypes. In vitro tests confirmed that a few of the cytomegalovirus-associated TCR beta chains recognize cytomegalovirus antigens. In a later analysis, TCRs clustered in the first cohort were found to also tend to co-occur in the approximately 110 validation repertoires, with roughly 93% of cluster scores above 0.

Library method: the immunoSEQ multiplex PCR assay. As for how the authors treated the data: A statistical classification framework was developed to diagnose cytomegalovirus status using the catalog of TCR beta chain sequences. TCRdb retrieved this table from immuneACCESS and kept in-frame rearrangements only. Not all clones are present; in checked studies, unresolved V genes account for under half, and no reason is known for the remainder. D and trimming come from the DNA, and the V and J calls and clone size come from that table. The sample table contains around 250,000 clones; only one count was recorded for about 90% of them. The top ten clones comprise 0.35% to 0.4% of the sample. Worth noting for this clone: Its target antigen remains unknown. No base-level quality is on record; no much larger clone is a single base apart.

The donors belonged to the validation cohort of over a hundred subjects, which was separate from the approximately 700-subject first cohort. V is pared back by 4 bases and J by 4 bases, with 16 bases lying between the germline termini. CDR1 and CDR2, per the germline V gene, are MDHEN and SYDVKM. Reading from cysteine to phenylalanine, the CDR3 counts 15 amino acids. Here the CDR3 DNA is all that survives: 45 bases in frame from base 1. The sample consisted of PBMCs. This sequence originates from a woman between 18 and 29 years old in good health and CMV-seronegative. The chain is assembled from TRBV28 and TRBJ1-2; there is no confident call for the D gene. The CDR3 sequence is CASSSSREMIYGYTF. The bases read TGTGCCAGCAGTTCCTCCCGGGAGATGATCTATGGCTACACCTTC.